One and the same sample provided the 28 T cell receptor beta chains below, sequenced in a study of Tregs in tolerant kidney transplant recipients. Only in-frame clones appear in the TCRdb table, and some are missing; sequencing was by immunoSEQ multiplex PCR. The data show 90,000 to 130,000 clones, with around 87% seen just once and under 0.35% held by the top ten. Specimen: CD4+ T cells from blood, collected before the transplant. The receptors were gathered from a human donor who received a combined kidney and bone marrow transplant.

This clone is a singleton in its sample. The rearrangement uses TRBV5-4 and TRBJ2-5; 16 nucleotides align to TRBD2. The CDR3 is 17 residues long. Germline CDR1 and CDR2: SGHNT and YYREEE (reference sequence). Trimming took 4 bases from V and 0 from J; bases not matched to a gene: 3. Here the CDR3 DNA reads TGTGCCAGCAGCCCGGGACTAGCGGGGGGGAACCAAGAGACCCAGTACTTC. Translating gives CASSPGLAGGNQETQYF.

V is TRBV5-1 and J is TRBJ2-1, with 13 bases matching TRBD2. J was trimmed by 9 bases and V by 1 base; bases with no gene match: 10. The CDR3 contains 17 residues. Germline CDR1 is SGHRS and CDR2 is YFSETQ. CDR3 residues: CASSLRSETSGGSEQFF. CDR3 sequence (DNA): TGCGCCAGCAGCTTGCGAAGTGAGACTAGCGGGGGGAGTGAGCAGTTCTTC. The full variable domain, completed using reference TRBV5-1 and TRBJ2-1, is KAGVTQTPRYLIKTRGQQVTLSCSPISGHRSVSWYQQTPGQGLQFLFEYFSETQRNKGNFPGRFSGRQFSNSRSEMNVSTLELGDSALYLCASSLRSETSGGSEQFFGPGTRLTVL.

J is TRBJ1-1 and V is TRBV7-8, with TRBD1 as a possible D gene (6 bases). Germline V CDR1 and CDR2: SGHVS, FQNEAQ. The ends were cut back, 5 bases at V and 1 base at J, with 20 bases in the middle. This CDR3 has 17 residues. This CDR3 reads CASSNPWGQEKNTEAFF. In nucleotides, the CDR3 is TGTGCCAGCAGCAACCCTTGGGGGCAGGAAAAGAACACTGAAGCTTTCTTT.

This sequence joins TRBV29-1 and TRBJ2-3, with a tentative D call TRBD2 (6 bases). V was pared by 6 bases and J by 0 bases, with 19 bases between. This CDR3 has 16 amino acids. Germline-derived CDR1 and CDR2 are SQVTM and ANQGSEA. CDR3 protein: CSVDQLAGKSTDTQYF. The CDR3 nucleotides read TGCAGCGTAGACCAACTAGCCGGAAAGAGCACAGATACGCAGTATTTT.

CDR3 sequence reads: CASSYGGGDYEQYF. CDR3 nucleotide sequence: TGTGCCAGCAGTTACGGCGGGGGGGACTACGAGCAGTACTTC. The chain employs TRBV6-6 and TRBJ2-7, with 9 bases aligning to TRBD2. The ends lost 2 bases at V and 3 bases at J; junction bases unmatched: 2. Germline CDR1 reads MNHNY; CDR2 reads SVGAGI (reference sequence). The CDR3 consists of 14 residues.

This chain links TRBV2 with TRBJ2-5; tentative D call: TRBD1 (5 bases). The germline CDR1 and CDR2 sequences are SNHLY and FYNNEI. This CDR3 contains 14 residues. Trimming pared 6 bases from V and 0 bases from J, leaving 11 bases between. The CDR3 sequence: CASRGRAYQETQYF. In DNA form, the CDR3 reads TGTGCCAGCAGGGGCAGGGCGTACCAAGAGACCCAGTACTTC.

The V gene is TRBV7-6, the J gene TRBJ1-2; TRBD1 matches 9 bases. Germline assignment: CDR1 SGHVS and CDR2 FNYEAQ. With 1 base clipped from V and 2 bases from J, the junction kept 2 bases outside the gene matches. This CDR3 has 15 residues. CDR3 sequence: CASSLGGQGNYGYTF. CDR3 coding DNA: TGTGCCAGCAGCTTAGGCGGACAGGGGAACTATGGCTACACCTTC.

The chain employs TRBV11-2 and TRBJ1-1, with a possible D match to TRBD1 (5 bases). V lost 1 base to trimming and J lost 3 bases, with 6 bases between them. This CDR3 has 13 amino acids. Germline V gene lookup returns CDR1 SGHAT and CDR2 FQNNGV. CDR3: CASSLVGDTEAFF. The CDR3 nucleotides are TGTGCCAGCAGCTTAGTAGGGGACACTGAAGCTTTCTTT.

Only one count was recorded for this clone. The chain has TRBV18 and TRBJ1-5; no clear D gene. Trimming removed 1 base at V and 5 bases at J, with 6 bases between. The length of the CDR3 is 13 residues. Germline V gene data show CDR1 as KGHSH and CDR2 as LQKENI. The CDR3 sequence is CASSPQEDQPQHF. Written as DNA, the CDR3 is TGTGCCAGCTCACCACAGGAGGATCAGCCCCAGCATTTT. The full variable domain, in which reference TRBV18 and TRBJ1-5 provide the parts outside the CDR3, is NAGVMQNPRHLVRRRGQEARLRCSPMKGHSHVYWYRQLPEEGLKFMVYLQKENIIDESGMPKERFSAEFPKEGPSILRIQQVVRGDSAAYFCASSPQEDQPQHFGDGTRLSIL.

Only one count was recorded for this clone. The chain has TRBV6-6 and TRBJ2-1; 8 nucleotides line up with TRBD2. J gave up 5 bases and V 7 bases, and 13 bases lay outside the gene matches. The CDR3 loop spans 16 amino acids. Germline CDR1 reads MNHNY; CDR2 reads SVGAGI (reference sequence). CDR3 nucleotides: TGTGCCAGCATAGGTAAAGAGGCGGGGGGAAACAATGAGCAGTTCTTC. It encodes CASIGKEAGGNNEQFF.

The rearrangement uses TRBV9 and TRBJ1-3, with D tentatively TRBD1 (6 bases). The germline V gene has CDR1 SGDLS and CDR2 YYNGEE. The V end lost 3 bases, the J end lost 4 bases, and 11 bases lay between the germline ends. This CDR3 has 14 residues. CDR3 region: CASSAGTTGNTIYF. The CDR3 coding sequence is TGTGCCAGCAGCGCCGGGACAACCGGAAACACCATATATTTT. Full variable domain (rest looked up from reference TRBV9 and TRBJ1-3): DSGVTQTPKHLITATGQRVTLRCSPRSGDLSVYWYQQSLDQGLQFLIQYYNGEERAKGNILERFSAQQFPDLHSELNLSSLELGDSALYFCASSAGTTGNTIYFGEGSWLTVV.

The V call is TRBV7-9, the J call TRBJ1-2; D might be TRBD1 (6 bases). The CDR3 spans 15 residues. Germline assignment: CDR1 SEHNR and CDR2 FQNEAQ (reference sequence). V lost 4 bases and J lost 8, with 20 bases in between. CDR3 DNA sequence: TGTGCCAGCAGCTCAAGGCTACAGGGTTCTGACGGCTACACCTTC. Amino acids: CASSSRLQGSDGYTF.

The V call is TRBV7-2, the J call TRBJ2-7; possible D gene TRBD1, 6 bases. Looked up from germline, CDR1 is SGHTA and CDR2 is FQGNSA. V was trimmed by 7 bases and J by 0 bases, leaving 16 bases between them. The CDR3 is 15 amino acids. The CDR3 is CASTSQGASSYEQYF. CDR3 nucleotides: TGTGCCAGCACCTCACAGGGTGCGAGCTCCTACGAGCAGTACTTC.

V usage is TRBV28 and J usage is TRBJ1-3; D perhaps matches TRBD1 (5 bases). V was shortened by 6 bases and J by 5 bases, with 14 bases between the two germline ends. The CDR3 runs 14 residues. Germline assignment: CDR1 MDHEN and CDR2 SYDVKM. The CDR3 sequence is CASSTGSPRNTIYF. CDR3 bases: TGTGCCAGCAGCACAGGAAGTCCAAGAAACACCATATATTTT.

The chain is built from TRBV27 and TRBJ2-7; a possible D gene is TRBD1 (6 bases). V was trimmed by 3 bases and J by 3 bases, leaving 15 bases between them. The CDR3 is 15 residues long. Germline V gene sequence: CDR1 MNHEY, CDR2 SMNVEV (reference sequence). The CDR3 DNA is TGTGCCAGCAGTTTGGACAGACGTAAAGACTACGAGCAGTACTTC. Residues: CASSLDRRKDYEQYF.

The V call is TRBV30, the J call TRBJ2-7; D remains unclear. Germline lookup yields CDR1 GTSNPN and CDR2 SVGIG (reference sequence). The CDR3 consists of 11 residues. The V end lost 1 base, the J end lost 6 bases, and 7 bases lay between the germline ends. CDR3 loop: CAWSDSGEQYF. CDR3 sequence (DNA): TGTGCCTGGAGTGATTCGGGCGAGCAGTACTTC.

This clone was detected a few times. The chain couples TRBV18 to TRBJ2-4, with D perhaps matching TRBD1 (6 bases). V lost 2 bases, J lost 0 bases, and 11 bases lay in between. There are 16 residues in the CDR3. Germline assignment: CDR1 KGHSH and CDR2 LQKENI. The CDR3, as DNA: TGTGCCAGCTCACCAGAGGGGGACCTAGCCAAAAACATTCAGTACTTC. Its protein is CASSPEGDLAKNIQYF.

The chain recombines TRBV29-1 with TRBJ2-1; 11 bases are shared with TRBD2. V was pared by 3 bases and J by 9 bases, with 7 bases of the junction left unmatched. Germline V lookup: CDR1 SQVTM, CDR2 ANQGSEA. The CDR3 has 14 amino acids. In DNA form, the CDR3 reads TGCAGCGTTGAGGTACTAGCGGGAGCCGGTGAGCAGTTCTTC. Encoded protein: CSVEVLAGAGEQFF.

This sequence joins TRBV18 and TRBJ1-5; 7 nucleotides agree with TRBD1. V dropped 3 bases and J dropped 5; count of bases not matched to a gene: 1. The germline V gene has CDR1 KGHSH and CDR2 LQKENI. The CDR3 totals 13 residues. CDR3 coding DNA: TGTGCCAGCTCACCGCAGGGGGATCAGCCCCAGCATTTT. This codes for CASSPQGDQPQHF.

This chain connects TRBV19 to TRBJ1-1; TRBD1 aligns across 7 bases. Trimming at V came to 0 bases and at J to 10 bases, leaving 5 bases not matched to a gene. Germline assignment: CDR1 LNHDA and CDR2 SQIVND (reference sequence). CDR3 length equals 13 residues. For the CDR3, the DNA is TGTGCCAGTAGTATAGAACAGGGGACGAGAGCTTTCTTT. This encodes CASSIEQGTRAFF. Using reference TRBV19 and TRBJ1-1 for the parts outside the CDR3, the full variable domain is DGGITQSPKYLFRKEGQNVTLSCEQNLNHDAMYWYRQDPGQGLRLIYYSQIVNDFQKGDIAEGYSVSREKKESFPLTVTSAQKNPTAFYLCASSIEQGTRAFFGQGTRLTVV.

The rearrangement joins TRBV5-6 to TRBJ1-1; no clear D. The V gene's germline CDR1 is SGHDT and CDR2 YYEEEE. The V and J ends lost 5 bases and 6 bases respectively, with 17 bases between them. The CDR3 has 14 residues. CDR3 protein: CASSQPGGTSEAFF. CDR3 coding DNA: TGTGCCAGCAGTCAGCCGGGAGGTACATCTGAAGCTTTCTTT.

The chain recombines TRBV6-1 with TRBJ2-1; 8 bases match TRBD1. The CDR3 loop spans 15 amino acids. Per the germline V gene, CDR1 is MNHNS and CDR2 is SASEGT. Trimming at V came to 6 bases and at J to 0 bases, leaving 4 bases not matched to a gene. Here the CDR3 DNA reads TGTGCCAGCAGGTTCGACAGGGGCTCCTACAATGAGCAGTTCTTC. Translating it yields CASRFDRGSYNEQFF.

V and J are TRBV5-1 and TRBJ2-7; a possible D gene is TRBD1 (6 bases). The CDR3 runs to 13 residues. Trimming left V 6 bases short and J 5 bases short, with 15 bases between. The germline gives CDR1 SGHRS, CDR2 YFSETQ. CDR3 loop: CASNQDSRDEQYF. The DNA for the CDR3 is TGCGCCAGCAACCAGGACAGCAGGGACGAGCAGTACTTC. The variable domain in full, with the rest retrieved from reference TRBV5-1 and TRBJ2-7, is KAGVTQTPRYLIKTRGQQVTLSCSPISGHRSVSWYQQTPGQGLQFLFEYFSETQRNKGNFPGRFSGRQFSNSRSEMNVSTLELGDSALYLCASNQDSRDEQYFGPGTRLTVT.

The genes are TRBV28 and TRBJ2-6; D gene unclear. Trimming pared 6 bases from V and 4 bases from J, leaving 13 bases between. This CDR3 spans 15 amino acids. The germline V gene has CDR1 MDHEN and CDR2 SYDVKM. The CDR3 bases are TGTGCCAGCAGACCCGGTGGTTCCGGGGCCAACGTCCTGACTTTC. This gives the protein CASRPGGSGANVLTF. Full variable domain (rest looked up from reference TRBV28 and TRBJ2-6): DVKVTQSSRYLVKRTGEKVFLECVQDMDHENMFWYRQDPGLGLRLIYFSYDVKMKEKGDIPEGYSVSREKKERFSLILESASTNQTSMYLCASRPGGSGANVLTFGAGSRLTVL.

This chain uses TRBV6-5 with TRBJ1-2; D is ambiguous. Germline values: CDR1 MNHEY, CDR2 SVGAGI. This CDR3 contains 11 residues. Trimming removed 5 bases at V and 6 bases at J, with 7 bases between. CDR3 sequence: CASSERDGYTF. The CDR3 nucleotides read TGTGCCAGCAGTGAGAGGGATGGCTACACCTTC.

This rearrangement joins TRBV4-1 to TRBJ1-5, with D hard to call. This CDR3 spans 15 amino acids. Germline V gene sequence: CDR1 MGHRA, CDR2 YSYEKL. V was cut by 2 bases and J by 0 bases, with 8 bases left in between. CDR3 sequence (DNA): TGCGCCAGCAGCCAACTAACGATTAGCAATCAGCCCCAGCATTTT. This codes for CASSQLTISNQPQHF.

The rearrangement links TRBV19 to TRBJ1-2; 8 positions match TRBD1. CDR3 length equals 15 residues. V lost 5 bases to trimming and J lost 2 bases; unmatched junction nucleotides: 7. Germline CDR1 reads LNHDA; CDR2 reads SQIVND (reference sequence). The DNA for the CDR3 is TGTGCCAGTAGTGATGACAGGGGTGGCAACTATGGCTACACCTTC. This encodes CASSDDRGGNYGYTF.

A remark on this clone: The germline gene is not matched at one end of the junction; a read error may be the cause. This chain's CDR3 is CASSFGGGDYGQYF. In DNA form, the CDR3 reads TGTGCCAGCAGTTTTGGGGGAGGTGATTACGGGCAGTACTTC. The J gene is TRBJ2-7, the V gene TRBV28; TRBD2 is a possible D gene (6 bases). CDR3 length: 14 amino acids. CDR1 and CDR2 from the germline V gene are MDHEN and SYDVKM.